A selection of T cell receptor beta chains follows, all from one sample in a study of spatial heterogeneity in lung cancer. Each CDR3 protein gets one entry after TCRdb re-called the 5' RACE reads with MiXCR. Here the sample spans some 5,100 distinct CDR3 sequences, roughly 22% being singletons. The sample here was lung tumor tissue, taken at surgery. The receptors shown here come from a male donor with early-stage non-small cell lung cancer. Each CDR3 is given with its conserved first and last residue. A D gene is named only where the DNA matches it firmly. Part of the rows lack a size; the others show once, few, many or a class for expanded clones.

TGTGCCAGCAGTACCGCTAGGGGCCGAGAGACCCAGTACTTC CASSTARGRETQYF TRBJ2-5 TRBV12-3/TRBV12-4 medium-sized -
TGTGCCAGCAGGTTGACAGGGGCTGACTATGGCTACACCTTC CASRLTGADYGYTF TRBJ1-2 TRBV6-5 - TRBD1
TGTGCCAGCAGGGTAACAGGGATGAGTTACGAGCAGTACTTC CASRVTGMSYEQYF TRBJ2-7 TRBV27 - -
TGTGCCAGCAGCCAACAGGGAGGTGGGCAAGAGACCCAGTACTTC CASSQQGGGQETQYF TRBJ2-5 TRBV7-2 few -
TGCAGCGTTGAGCCTAGCTATGGCTACACCTTC CSVEPSYGYTF TRBJ1-2 TRBV29-1 medium-sized -
TGTGCCAGCAGGGGGGACAGACGAATTAACACTGAAGCTTTCTTT CASRGDRRINTEAFF TRBJ1-1 TRBV6-1 - TRBD1
TGTGCCAGCAGCCTTGGGACTAGCGGGAGGGCCAGGGGAGAGACCCAGTACTTC CASSLGTSGRARGETQYF TRBJ2-5 TRBV4-2 - TRBD2
TGTGCCAGCAGCCAGCGGGGGGCGCAGTATTTT CASSQRGAQYF TRBJ2-3 TRBV14 medium-sized TRBD2
TGTGCCAGCAGTACACTTGACAGGGATGGCTACACCTTC CASSTLDRDGYTF TRBJ1-2 TRBV28 few TRBD1
TGCGCCAGCAGGGATAGCGGGTCCGAGACCCAGTACTTC CASRDSGSETQYF TRBJ2-5 TRBV10-1 medium-sized TRBD2
TGCGCCAGCAGCTTGGGGGGCTTCTACAATGAGCAGTTCTTC CASSLGGFYNEQFF TRBJ2-1 TRBV5-1 many -
TGTGCCAGTAGTATCCAGGGGACCTCCGAGCAGTACTTC CASSIQGTSEQYF TRBJ2-7 TRBV19 - -
TGCAGTGCTAGAGAACCAGGGGGCGAGAATCAGCCCCAGCATTTT CSAREPGGENQPQHF TRBJ1-5 TRBV20-1 few TRBD1
TGTGCCACCTCGGGGGTCTACAATGAGCAGTTCTTC CATSGVYNEQFF TRBJ2-1 TRBV24-1 many -
TGTGCCAGCAGCTTGAACAGGGATGAGACCCAGTACTTC CASSLNRDETQYF TRBJ2-5 TRBV5-8 medium-sized -
TGTGCCAGCAGCGTAGGTTTAGGGCCCGAGCAGTTCTTC CASSVGLGPEQFF TRBJ2-1 TRBV9 medium-sized -
TGTGCCAGCCGACAGGGCGCGACCCAGTACTTC CASRQGATQYF TRBJ2-5 TRBV25-1 - TRBD1
TGTGCCAGCAGACCACAGGGCGTGAATCAGCCCCAGCATTTT CASRPQGVNQPQHF TRBJ1-5 TRBV12-3/TRBV12-4 - -
TGTGCCAGCAGCTTAAGCAGGGATCAGCCCCAGCATTTT CASSLSRDQPQHF TRBJ1-5 TRBV7-2 - -
TGCAGTGCTAGTAAACCACCCTCCTCTAGCACAGATACGCAGTATTTT CSASKPPSSSTDTQYF TRBJ2-3 TRBV20-1 - -
TGTGCCAGCAGCCAGACTAGCGGGGGGCCCAGCACAGATACGCAGTATTTT CASSQTSGGPSTDTQYF TRBJ2-3 TRBV5-6 few TRBD2
TGTGCCAGCAGCTTGGCCGCAGGGACAGATACGCAGTATTTT CASSLAAGTDTQYF TRBJ2-3 TRBV5-4 - -
TGCAGTGCTAGACGAGTGTCTGGGGCCAACGTCCTGACTTTC CSARRVSGANVLTF TRBJ2-6 TRBV20-1 few -
TGTGCCAGCAGTACCACCCAGACGGGGGGGACCCAGTACTTC CASSTTQTGGTQYF TRBJ2-5 TRBV12-3/TRBV12-4 medium-sized TRBD2
TGTGCCAGCGGGACGATAAGGAACACCGGGGAGCTGTTTTTT CASGTIRNTGELFF TRBJ2-2 TRBV11-2 medium-sized -
TGTGCCAGCAGCTTAGAAGAGACCCAGTACTTC CASSLEETQYF TRBJ2-5 TRBV11-2 few -
TGTGCCAGCAGCGTAGCTGTGGGGTTGACCCAGTACTTC CASSVAVGLTQYF TRBJ2-5 TRBV9 medium-sized -
TGTGCCAGCAGTTTAGGCTGGGGTTCCTACAATGAGCAGTTCTTC CASSLGWGSYNEQFF TRBJ2-1 TRBV12-3/TRBV12-4 - -
TGCAGTGCTCAAGGGGCTAGCGGGACCCTCACAGATACGCAGTATTTT CSAQGASGTLTDTQYF TRBJ2-3 TRBV20-1 large TRBD2
TGTGCCAGCTCACCCCTAGCGGGCACAGATACGCAGTATTTT CASSPLAGTDTQYF TRBJ2-3 TRBV18 few TRBD2
TGTGCCAGCAGCTTAGCTTCCAGTAGGGAAAAACTGTTTTTT CASSLASSREKLFF TRBJ1-4 TRBV7-9 few -
TGTGCCAGCAGCCCCGAGGGCAGGGCCTATAATTCACCCCTCCACTTT CASSPEGRAYNSPLHF TRBJ1-6 TRBV3-1 few -
TGTGCCAGCAGCTTAACGGGGGGAGAGACCCAGTACTTC CASSLTGGETQYF TRBJ2-5 TRBV7-3 large -
TGTGCCAGCAGCTTCTCTTCCTGGGACACTGAAGCTTTCTTT CASSFSSWDTEAFF TRBJ1-1 TRBV11-2 once -
TGCAGTGCTAGAAATCCTAACTATGGCTACACCTTC CSARNPNYGYTF TRBJ1-2 TRBV20-1 - -
TGTGCCAGCAGCCTAGCGGGAGAATTTATAGATGAGCAGTTCTTC CASSLAGEFIDEQFF TRBJ2-1 TRBV7-9 - TRBD2
TGTGCCAGCAGAGCCGGGACGGAGAATGAAAAACTGTTTTTT CASRAGTENEKLFF TRBJ1-4 TRBV6-1 medium-sized -
TGTGCCAGCAGTTATCGGCAGTTCAATCAGCCCCAGCATTTT CASSYRQFNQPQHF TRBJ1-5 TRBV12-3/TRBV12-4 medium-sized -
TGTGCCAGCAGCGGGGGGCTAGCACAGTCCTACGAGCAGTACTTC CASSGGLAQSYEQYF TRBJ2-7 TRBV9 - -
TGTGCCTGGACCCCTCGACAGGGGGGTTACTATGGCTACACCTTC CAWTPRQGGYYGYTF TRBJ1-2 TRBV30 medium-sized TRBD1
TGCAGTGCCACACTAGCGGGAGACACAGATACGCAGTATTTT CSATLAGDTDTQYF TRBJ2-3 TRBV20-1 few TRBD2
TGTGCCAGCAGAGCATACGGGGAGGGAGAGACCCAGTACTTC CASRAYGEGETQYF TRBJ2-5 TRBV6-5 medium-sized TRBD2
TGTGCCAGCAGCTTAGGCCTGCAAAGCACAGATACGCAGTATTTT CASSLGLQSTDTQYF TRBJ2-3 TRBV11-3 - -
TGTGCCAGCAGTGGTCGGGAGGGAAACAATGAGCAGTTCTTC CASSGREGNNEQFF TRBJ2-1 TRBV6-6 many TRBD2
TGTGCCATCAGTGGGATTCAGGGACCAGCTAACTATGGCTACACCTTC CAISGIQGPANYGYTF TRBJ1-2 TRBV10-3 large -
TGTGCCAGCAGTCGCCAGACTTCCGCTAGCTCCTACAATGAGCAGTTCTTC CASSRQTSASSYNEQFF TRBJ2-1 TRBV6-5 few -
TGTGCCAGCACCTCGGGCTTCTTAGAGACCCAGTACTTC CASTSGFLETQYF TRBJ2-5 TRBV28 medium-sized -
TGTGCCAGCTCACCACAGGGCACAGATACGCAGTATTTT CASSPQGTDTQYF TRBJ2-3 TRBV18 - -